This TCR beta chain was sequenced in a study of identical twins. General study results and limits: Beta out-of-frame sequences showed weaker excess twin sharing. Twin pairs' shared out-of-frame alpha sequences were enriched in low generation probability.

This clonotype has only a few counts. The antigen remains unidentified. MiXCR, run by TCRdb on the 5' RACE reads, gives a single entry per CDR3 protein. The sample holds a few hundred thousand distinct CDR3 sequences; 13% to 15% are singletons and the top ten take 0.44%. The V segment lost 6 bases and the J segment 3 bases; nucleotides outside the gene matches: 2. This CDR3 is 12 amino acids long. Germline-derived CDR1 and CDR2 are DFQATT and SNEGSKA (reference sequence). These data were likewise used in another study, on yellow fever vaccine responses in identical twins.

The TCR was taken from a young woman in good health. The sample comprised CD4+ T cells sorted from blood. The V and J genes are TRBV20-1 and TRBJ2-5; 9 bases are a match to TRBD2. This chain's CDR3 is CSARLAEETQYF. The CDR3 coding sequence is TGCAGTGCCAGACTAGCGGAAGAGACCCAGTACTTC.